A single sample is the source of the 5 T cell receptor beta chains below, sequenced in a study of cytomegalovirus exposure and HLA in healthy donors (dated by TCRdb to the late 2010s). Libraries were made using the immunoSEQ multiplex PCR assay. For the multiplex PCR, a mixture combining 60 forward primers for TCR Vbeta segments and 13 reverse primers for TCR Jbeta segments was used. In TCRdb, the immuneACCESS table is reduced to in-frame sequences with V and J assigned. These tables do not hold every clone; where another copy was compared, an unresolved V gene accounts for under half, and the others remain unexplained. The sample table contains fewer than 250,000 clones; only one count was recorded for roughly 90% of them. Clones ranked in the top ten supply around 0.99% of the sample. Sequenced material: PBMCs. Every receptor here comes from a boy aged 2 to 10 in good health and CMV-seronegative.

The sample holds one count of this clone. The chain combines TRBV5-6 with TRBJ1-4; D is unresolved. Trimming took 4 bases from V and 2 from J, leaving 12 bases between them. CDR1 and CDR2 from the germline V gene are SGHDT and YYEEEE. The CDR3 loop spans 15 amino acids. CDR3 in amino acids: CASSPRGITNEKLFF. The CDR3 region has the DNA TGTGCCAGCAGCCCACGGGGTATCACTAATGAAAAACTGTTTTTT.

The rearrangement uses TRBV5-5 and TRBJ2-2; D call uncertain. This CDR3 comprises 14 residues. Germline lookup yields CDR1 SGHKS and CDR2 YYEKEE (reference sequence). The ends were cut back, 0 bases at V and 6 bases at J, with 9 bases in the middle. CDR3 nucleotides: TGTGCCAGCAGCTTGGGTCGCGCGTCCGGGGAGCTGTTTTTT. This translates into CASSLGRASGELFF.

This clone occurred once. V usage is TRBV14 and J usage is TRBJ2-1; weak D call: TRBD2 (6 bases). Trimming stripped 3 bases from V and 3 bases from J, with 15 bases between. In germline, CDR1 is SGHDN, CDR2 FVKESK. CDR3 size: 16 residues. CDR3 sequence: CASSHDGRVYYNEQFF. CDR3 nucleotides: TGTGCCAGCAGCCACGACGGGAGAGTGTACTACAATGAGCAGTTCTTC.

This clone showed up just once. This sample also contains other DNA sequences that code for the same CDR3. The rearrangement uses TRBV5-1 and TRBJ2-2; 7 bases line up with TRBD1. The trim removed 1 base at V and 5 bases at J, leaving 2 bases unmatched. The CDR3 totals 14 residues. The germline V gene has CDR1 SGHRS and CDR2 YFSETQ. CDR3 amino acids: CASSLLQGTGELFF. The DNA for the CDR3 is TGCGCCAGCAGCTTGTTACAGGGGACCGGGGAGCTGTTTTTT.

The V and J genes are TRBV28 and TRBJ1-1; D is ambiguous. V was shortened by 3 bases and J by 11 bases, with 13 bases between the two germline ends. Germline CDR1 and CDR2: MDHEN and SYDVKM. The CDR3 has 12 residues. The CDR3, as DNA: TGTGCCAGCAGTTTGACCGGGGATCGGGCTTTCTTT. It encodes CASSLTGDRAFF.